This T cell receptor (beta chain) was captured by sequencing in a study of blood T cell repertoires in COVID-19. Overall study context: From T cells, B-cell-depleted T cells, or PBMCs came the material, which was cDNA or gDNA.

CDR3 length: 15 residues. Germline V gene data show CDR1 as MNHEY and CDR2 as SMNVEV (reference sequence). Trimming cost V 8 bases and J 2 bases, with 18 bases left between them. Libraries were prepared by immunoSEQ multiplex PCR; TCRdb keeps only in-frame clonotypes and omits some of them. The sample lists roughly 300,000 clones; about 92% were seen once. The V and J genes are TRBV27 and TRBJ2-5; D is possibly TRBD1 (7 bases). Specimen: PBMCs or T cells enriched from blood (not recorded which). This receptor was obtained from a woman aged 25 to 39 who had recovered from COVID-19. In nucleotides, the CDR3 is TGTGCCAGCTCGCATACGCGGGACAGACAAGAGACCCAGTACTTC. This translates into CASSHTRDRQETQYF.